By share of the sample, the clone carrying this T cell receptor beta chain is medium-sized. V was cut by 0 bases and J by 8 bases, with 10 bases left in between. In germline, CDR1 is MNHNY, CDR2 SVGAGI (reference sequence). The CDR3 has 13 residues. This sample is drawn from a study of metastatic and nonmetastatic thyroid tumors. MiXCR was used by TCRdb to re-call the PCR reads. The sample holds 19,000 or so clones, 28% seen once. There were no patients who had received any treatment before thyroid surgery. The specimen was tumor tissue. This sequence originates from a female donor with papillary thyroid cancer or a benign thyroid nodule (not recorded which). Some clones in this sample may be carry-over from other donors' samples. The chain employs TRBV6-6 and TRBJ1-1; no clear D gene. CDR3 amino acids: CASSYSVFAEAFF. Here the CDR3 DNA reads TGTGCCAGCAGTTACTCCGTTTTCGCCGAAGCTTTCTTT.